The rows below give T cell receptor beta chains drawn from one sample of a study of graft-versus-host responses after intestinal transplantation. The antigens these receptors bind are not known. The table came from immunoSEQ multiplex PCR; TCRdb's copy has only in-frame clones and leaves some out. The sample contains 90,000 to 120,000 clones, roughly 86% of which appear only once. The sequencing here drew on unstimulated CD4+ T cells sorted from spleen or lymph node cells, taken before transplant. These receptors originate from a human donor who was the organ donor for an intestinal transplant. CDR3s include the opening cysteine and the closing phenylalanine or tryptophan. A D gene is named only where the DNA matches it firmly. Clone size is not always given. Where it is, it says once, few, many or a class for expanded clones.

TRBD1 | TRBJ1-2 | - | TRBV5-1 | 16 | TGCGCCAGCAGCTTAACAGGGGCAGACCTAAACTATGGCTACACCTTC | CASSLTGADLNYGYTF
- | TRBJ1-6 | - | TRBV4-1 | 16 | TGCGCCAGCAGCCAGTCCGGGTCCTCCTATAATTCACCCCTCCACTTT | CASSQSGSSYNSPLHF
- | TRBJ2-2 | - | TRBV4-2 | 14 | TGTGCCAGCAGCCAAGATGGGCGTACCGGGGAGCTGTTTTTT | CASSQDGRTGELFF
- | TRBJ1-1 | - | TRBV10-2 | 13 | TGCGCCAGCAGTGAGTCGGTGGGCACTGAAGCTTTCTTT | CASSESVGTEAFF
- | TRBJ2-2 | - | TRBV11-2 | 17 | TGTGCCAGCAGCCCCTTTTATCAGGGGAAGGACACCGGGGAGCTGTTTTTT | CASSPFYQGKDTGELFF
- | TRBJ1-1 | - | TRBV7-2 | 15 | TGTGCCAGCAGCTACGGAAGGACCTTGAACACTGAAGCTTTCTTT | CASSYGRTLNTEAFF
- | TRBJ2-5 | - | TRBV5-1 | 13 | TGCGCCAGCAGCTTATCGTACCAAGAGACCCAGTACTTC | CASSLSYQETQYF
- | TRBJ2-1 | - | TRBV7-2 | 14 | TGTGCCAGCAGCGTCGGGTCCAAATACAATGAGCAGTTCTTC | CASSVGSKYNEQFF
- | TRBJ1-4 | - | TRBV20-1 | 11 | TGCAGTGCTAGAGGTCAGGGGAGGATGTTTTTT | CSARGQGRMFF
TRBD2 | TRBJ2-5 | - | TRBV5-1 | 14 | TGCGCCAGCAGCTCCCGGACTAGCGAGGAGACCCAGTACTTC | CASSSRTSEETQYF
- | TRBJ1-2 | - | TRBV11-2 | 15 | TGTGCCAGCAGCTTAAGCCAGGCCATTAACTATGGCTACACCTTC | CASSLSQAINYGYTF
- | TRBJ1-6 | - | TRBV6-6 | 14 | TGTGCCAGCAGCCCCGAGGGCAGTAATTCACCCCTCCACTTT | CASSPEGSNSPLHF
- | TRBJ2-7 | - | TRBV5-4 | 15 | TGTGCCAGCAGCTTCGGGAGGGACAGCTCCTACGAGCAGTACTTC | CASSFGRDSSYEQYF
TRBD1 | TRBJ2-2 | once | TRBV11-3 | 18 | TGTGCCAGCAGCCCCCGCCCAGGGGGCAGTGGGATCACCGGGAAGCTGTTTTTT | CASSPRPGGSGITGKLFF
- | TRBJ1-2 | - | TRBV6-6 | 14 | TGTGCCAGCAGTTACTCCGACAGCTACTATGGCTACACCTTC | CASSYSDSYYGYTF